This T cell receptor beta chain was recorded in a study of PD-L1 blockade in urothelial cancer. This table comes from immunoSEQ multiplex PCR, and its TCRdb copy is limited to in-frame clones, with some not included. Among about 30,000 clones, 80% to 90% were seen once, and the ten largest hold 6.5% to 8%. V dropped 3 bases and J dropped 4; count of bases not matched to a gene: 5. Germline CDR1 SGHKS, CDR2 YYEKEE (reference sequence). The CDR3 extends over 15 amino acids. Time point meaning: peripheral blood 6 weeks after treatment start. The rearrangement joins TRBV5-5 to TRBJ1-4, with 8 bases fitting TRBD1. The sequences come from PBMCs, collected around atezolizumab (anti-PD-L1) treatment. This clonotype was sampled from a man at least 80 years old with urothelial cancer. The chain's CDR3 is CASSSTGANNEKLFF. CDR3 in DNA: TGTGCCAGCAGCTCGACAGGGGCTAATAATGAAAAACTGTTTTTT.